These 27 T cell receptor beta chains originate from one sample sequenced in a study of T cells in Graves' hyperthyroidism and ophthalmopathy. RNA transcripts yielded amplified TCR beta CDR3 regions. Carried out on the TCR CDR3, a first-round RT-PCR used the HTBI primer set. TCRdb re-analysed the multiplex PCR reads in MiXCR, keeping a single row per CDR3 protein. The sample has a few hundred thousand distinct CDR3 sequences, 15% to 19% seen once. Source material: blood. These receptors all stem from a woman between 18 and 29 years old with Graves' hyperthyroidism that later progressed to Graves' ophthalmopathy.

This clonotype was detected ten times or more. J is TRBJ1-1 and V is TRBV6-2 or TRBV6-3; TRBD1 might be the D (6 bases). The CDR3 runs 13 residues. CDR1 is MNHEY, CDR2 SVGEGT, per germline. V gave up 2 bases and J gave up 6 bases, with 10 bases separating them. Here the CDR3 DNA reads TGTGCCAGCAGTTACGGAGAGGGGGCTGAAGCTTTCTTT. This encodes CASSYGEGAEAFF.

V and J are TRBV20-1 and TRBJ2-6; no reliable D call. Germline V gene lookup returns CDR1 DFQATT and CDR2 SNEGSKA (reference sequence). The CDR3 length is 15 residues. Deletions cut 4 bases from V and 2 bases from J, with 12 bases between. CDR3 sequence reads: CSAIGYLTGANVLTF. The CDR3 DNA follows: TGCAGTGCTATCGGTTATCTCACTGGGGCCAACGTCCTGACTTTC.

At least ten counts were recorded for this clonotype. V gene TRBV6-1 combines with J gene TRBJ2-7; D is unresolved. Looked up from germline, CDR1 is MNHNS and CDR2 is SASEGT. Trimming shortened V by 5 bases and J by 2 bases, and 13 bases separated the two germline ends. The CDR3 totals 14 residues. Here the CDR3 reads CASSYVRGPYEQYF. The CDR3 bases are TGTGCCAGCAGTTACGTGCGCGGACCCTACGAGCAGTACTTC.

Ten or more counts support this clonotype. The V gene is TRBV27, the J gene TRBJ2-1, with 8 positions matching TRBD1. CDR3 length: 14 amino acids. With V trimmed by 4 bases and J by 5 bases, 4 bases remained unmatched. Germline assignment: CDR1 MNHEY and CDR2 SMNVEV (reference sequence). The CDR3 sequence is CASSSETGDNEQFF. The DNA of the CDR3 is TGTGCCAGCAGTTCAGAGACAGGGGACAATGAGCAGTTCTTC.

This clonotype has ten or more counts. V and J are TRBV27 and TRBJ1-1, with 8 bases matching TRBD1. The CDR3 contains 16 residues. Germline CDR1 and CDR2: MNHEY and SMNVEV (reference sequence). J gave up 4 bases and V 1 base, and 8 bases lay outside the gene matches. This CDR3 is CASSLFQGAASTEAFF. For the CDR3, the DNA is TGTGCCAGCAGTTTATTCCAGGGGGCAGCGAGCACTGAAGCTTTCTTT.

This clonotype was seen more than once but under ten times. The chain employs TRBV20-1 and TRBJ1-2, with 7 bases aligning to TRBD1. From germline, CDR1 is DFQATT and CDR2 SNEGSKA (reference sequence). The V and J ends lost 2 bases and 5 bases, in that order; junction bases with no gene match: 8. CDR3 length: 14 residues. DNA for the CDR3: TGCAGTGCTAGAAATCCCTCAGGGGGATATGGCTACACCTTC. This encodes CSARNPSGGYGYTF.

In its sample, this clonotype was seen many times. CDR3 DNA: TGTGCCAGCAGCGTCGGACAGGGTCCCTACGAGCAGTACTTC. Translation: CASSVGQGPYEQYF. The V gene is TRBV7-2, the J gene TRBJ2-7, with TRBD1 matching over 8 bases. With 5 bases clipped from V and 2 bases from J, the junction kept 5 bases outside the gene matches. Germline-derived CDR1 and CDR2 are SGHTA and FQGNSA. The CDR3 covers 14 residues.

This clonotype was seen more than once but under ten times. The rearrangement links TRBV20-1 to TRBJ2-2; TRBD2 matches 8 bases. V shed 7 bases and J 4 bases; nucleotides not matched to a gene: 11. The CDR3 length is 15 residues. Germline V lookup: CDR1 DFQATT, CDR2 SNEGSKA (reference sequence). CDR3 sequence (DNA): TGCAGTGTGGTAAACCCCCGGGGGGGCACCGGGGAGCTGTTTTTT. Translation: CSVVNPRGGTGELFF.

J is TRBJ2-1 and V is TRBV11-2; 12 nucleotides line up with TRBD2. Trimming took 0 bases from V and 6 from J; bases not matched to a gene: 9. This CDR3 region has 18 residues. Germline lookup yields CDR1 SGHAT and CDR2 FQNNGV. CDR3 in DNA: TGTGCCAGCAGCTTAGATGGTCTAGCGGGAGGGCCAGCCAATGAGCAGTTCTTC. Translated, it gives CASSLDGLAGGPANEQFF.

A few counts support this clonotype. The chain carries TRBV5-4 and TRBJ2-7, with 8 bases identical to TRBD1. The V gene end was trimmed by 3 bases and the J gene end by 3 bases; junction bases not matched to a gene: 11. The CDR3 runs to 16 residues. CDR1 and CDR2 from the germline V gene are SGHNT and YYREEE (reference sequence). For the CDR3, the DNA is TGTGCCAGCAGCTCCCCCGGGACAGGCAACGTCTACGAGCAGTACTTC. It codes for CASSSPGTGNVYEQYF.

A few counts support this clonotype. This chain links TRBV14 with TRBJ2-2; D is undetermined. The V and J ends lost 2 bases and 7 bases respectively, with 5 bases between them. Looked up from germline, CDR1 is SGHDN and CDR2 is FVKESK. The CDR3 spans 12 residues. CDR3 sequence reads: CASSQRYGELFF. CDR3 bases: TGTGCCAGCAGCCAACGCTACGGGGAGCTGTTTTTT.

This clonotype was found many times. This chain joins TRBV10-3 and TRBJ2-7; D is perhaps TRBD1 (5 bases). Germline lookup yields CDR1 ENHRY and CDR2 SYGVKD. V lost 4 bases, J lost 4 bases, and 14 bases lay in between. This CDR3 has 14 amino acids. CDR3 nucleotides: TGTGCCATCAGTGGGGGCCAGGATCTTTACGAGCAGTACTTC. Protein product: CAISGGQDLYEQYF.

The table lists this clonotype with a few counts. The chain employs TRBV29-1 and TRBJ1-5; the D gene is possibly TRBD1 (5 bases). Trimming pared 6 bases from V and 8 bases from J, leaving 17 bases between. The CDR3 totals 13 residues. Germline V CDR1 and CDR2: SQVTM, ANQGSEA. CDR3 sequence (DNA): TGCAGCGTCGTAAGTGGGGCAAACGAGCCCCAGCATTTT. Translation gives CSVVSGANEPQHF.

The V gene is TRBV5-1, the J gene TRBJ2-7, with D perhaps TRBD1 (5 bases). Looked up from germline, CDR1 is SGHRS and CDR2 is YFSETQ. Trimming took off 3 bases at V and 0 bases at J, with 10 bases between the two ends. The CDR3 covers 14 residues. CDR3 loop: CASSSRVLSYEQYF. Written as DNA, the CDR3 is TGCGCCAGCAGCTCCAGGGTGCTCTCCTACGAGCAGTACTTC.

There are many counts of this clonotype. This chain links TRBV28 with TRBJ2-7, with a weak D call TRBD2 (6 bases). V lost 4 bases to trimming and J lost 4 bases, with 17 bases between them. CDR3 length equals 15 residues. Germline values: CDR1 MDHEN, CDR2 SYDVKM. CDR3 region: CASSSRLVPSYEQYF. CDR3 nucleotide sequence: TGTGCCAGCAGTTCGAGACTAGTCCCCTCATACGAGCAGTACTTC.

This clonotype was counted at least ten times. J is TRBJ2-3 and V is TRBV28; D is undetermined. The CDR3 runs 15 residues. Looked up from germline, CDR1 is MDHEN and CDR2 is SYDVKM. V was trimmed by 2 bases and J by 0 bases, leaving 9 bases between them. The DNA for the CDR3 is TGTGCCAGCAGTTTAATCCTTGGAAGCACAGATACGCAGTATTTT. This encodes CASSLILGSTDTQYF.

This clonotype was counted ten times or more. V gene TRBV28 combines with J gene TRBJ2-5; no definite D call. CDR1 and CDR2 (germline): MDHEN, SYDVKM. This CDR3 is 13 amino acids long. The germline V and J ends were trimmed by 5 bases and 3 bases, with 10 bases remaining between them. The CDR3 DNA follows: TGTGCCAGCAGTCCTGGTGTAGAAGAGACCCAGTACTTC. It is translated as CASSPGVEETQYF.

In this sample, this clonotype turned up many times. The gene calls are TRBV3-1 and TRBJ2-1; D gene ambiguous. The CDR3 loop spans 13 amino acids. V lost 4 bases and J lost 6, with 10 bases in between. Germline assignment: CDR1 LGHDT and CDR2 YNNKEL (reference sequence). The CDR3 reads CASSRATGNEQFF. DNA for the CDR3: TGTGCCAGCAGCCGGGCCACCGGCAATGAGCAGTTCTTC.

This clonotype was seen more than once but under ten times. The gene calls are TRBV7-2 and TRBJ2-5, with D possibly being TRBD1 (5 bases). CDR1 and CDR2 (germline): SGHTA, FQGNSA. Trimming removed 5 bases from V and 2 bases from J, with 15 bases in between. The CDR3 loop spans 15 amino acids. In nucleotides, the CDR3 is TGTGCCAGCAGCCAACCCAAGGGGCGGCAAGAGACCCAGTACTTC. Amino acid sequence: CASSQPKGRQETQYF. The variable domain in full, completed from reference TRBV7-2 and TRBJ2-5, reads GAGVSQSPSNKVTEKGKDVELRCDPISGHTALYWYRQSLGQGLEFLIYFQGNSAPDKSGLPSDRFSAERTGGSVSTLTIQRTQQEDSAVYLCASSQPKGRQETQYFGPGTRLLVL.

V and J are TRBV6-1 and TRBJ2-5, with D perhaps matching TRBD1 (6 bases). The CDR3 is 15 amino acids. Germline V CDR1 and CDR2: MNHNS, SASEGT. The germline V and J ends were trimmed by 6 bases and 1 base, with 15 bases remaining between them. The CDR3 DNA follows: TGTGCCAGCAGAGACAGGCCCTTATCCCAAGAGACCCAGTACTTC. Translation gives CASRDRPLSQETQYF.

V and J are TRBV7-2 and TRBJ1-1; D might be TRBD1 (6 bases). V lost 4 bases and J lost 1, with 10 bases in between. CDR1 is SGHTA and CDR2 is FQGNSA in the germline V gene. The CDR3 contains 14 residues. CDR3 sequence: CASSSETGNTEAFF. The CDR3, as DNA: TGTGCCAGCAGCTCAGAGACAGGGAACACTGAAGCTTTCTTT.

This clonotype came up a few times. The rearrangement links TRBV3-2 to TRBJ2-7; the table's D call of TRBD2 was not tested on the DNA. TRBV3-2 is described as a pseudogene. This CDR3 is 16 amino acids long. CDR3 DNA: TGTGCCAGCAGCCAATCCCGACTAAGCGGTTCCTACGAGCAGTACTTC. It specifies CASSQSRLSGSYEQYF.

A few counts support this clonotype. The junction and the germline gene differ at one end; a read error may be behind it. The chain recombines TRBV20-1 with TRBJ1-6, with D possibly being TRBD1 (6 bases). Germline lookup yields CDR1 DFQATT and CDR2 SNEGSKA (reference sequence). The CDR3 has 15 residues. The DNA for the CDR3 is TGCAGTGCCAGAGGGGGGGAGGGACAAGGTTCACCCCTCCACTTT. It yields the protein CSARGGEGQGSPLHF.

About this clonotype itself: A read error may produce the germline difference seen at one junction end. The chain uses TRBV27 and TRBJ1-2; 7 nucleotides agree with TRBD1. Germline V gene sequence: CDR1 MNHEY, CDR2 SMNVEV (reference sequence). The CDR3 has 15 residues. In DNA form, the CDR3 reads TGTGTCAGCAGTTTATCAGGGACAGCCTACGGAGGCTACACCTTC. Translated: CVSSLSGTAYGGYTF.

This clonotype was counted only a few times. This rearrangement joins TRBV29-1 to TRBJ2-3, with 7 bases that match TRBD2. CDR1 and CDR2 (germline): SQVTM, ANQGSEA. Trimming cost V 3 bases and J 6 bases; bases outside gene matches: 9. This CDR3 is 14 amino acids long. CDR3 sequence (DNA): TGCAGCGTTGATCTAGCGGCAGCGGTTGATACGCAGTATTTT. This translates into CSVDLAAAVDTQYF.

As for this clonotype: One junction end disagrees with the germline gene, perhaps due to a read error. The V gene is TRBV9, the J gene TRBJ2-5, with 12 bases aligning to TRBD2. The germline gives CDR1 SGDLS, CDR2 YYNGEE. The CDR3 runs 19 residues. The CDR3 spells CASSRMRGTSGHPQETRYF. Here the CDR3 DNA reads TGTGCCAGCAGCCGTATGCGGGGGACTAGCGGGCATCCCCAAGAGACCCGGTACTTC.

This clonotype has a count of ten or more. This chain links TRBV20-1 with TRBJ2-2; 15 nucleotides match TRBD2. Germline lookup yields CDR1 DFQATT and CDR2 SNEGSKA (reference sequence). CDR3 length: 15 amino acids. With V trimmed by 6 bases and J by 8 bases, 7 bases remained unmatched. The CDR3 protein is CSARTSGRATGELFF. Written as DNA, the CDR3 is TGCAGTGCCCGGACTAGCGGGAGGGCCACGGGGGAGCTGTTTTTT.